This note documents a single T cell receptor beta chain sequence. Its antigen is undetermined. A junction boundary mismatches the germline segment, possibly from a read error. The sample comes from a study of T cell repertoires in cytomegalovirus infection. Germline loops: CDR1 MRHNA, CDR2 SNTAGT. This CDR3 has 14 amino acids. TCRdb redid the calling of the reads with MiXCR, one entry per CDR3 protein. Of fewer than 1,000,000 distinct CDR3 sequences in the sample, around 30% were seen once. Sequenced here: cultured CD8+ T cells from PBMCs, sampled from culture after CMV antigen stimulation. The chain employs TRBV6-4 and TRBJ1-1; possibly TRBD1 for D (5 bases). The clonotype comes from a human donor in good health (CMV status not recorded). Some clones in this sample may be carry-over from other donors' samples. The CDR3 reads CANSRGTLETEAFF. The DNA of the CDR3 is TGTGCCAACAGTAGGGGAACCCTAGAGACTGAAGCTTTCTTT.